This T cell receptor beta chain is drawn from a study of cytomegalovirus exposure and HLA in healthy donors (dated by TCRdb to about 2017). As for the study more broadly: An earlier analysis of approximately 640 of the donors reported about 290 Gb of sequence data and 117 million unique TCR beta sequences from some 180 million T cells. Along with the approximately 670-subject first cohort, a separate validation cohort of over a hundred different subjects was used. In a later genetic analysis, genome-wide SNP genotypes for about three fifths of the roughly 670 donors were used, and that subset was treated as a discovery cohort. In the later analysis, no new phenotypic data were used to find candidate immune exposures; instead, reliance was placed on TCR beta sequences and their occurrence across donors. About 320 gigabases of sequencing data and approximately 85 million unique TCR sequences were included in an early release covering several hundred HLA-typed donors. A later analysis re-analyzed previously published TCR beta repertoires from 600 to 850 donors and added high-resolution HLA genotyping to study TCR occurrence patterns. Among around 400 genotyped donors of the cohort, an average of approximately 240,000 unique TCR beta nucleotide sequences were sequenced per donor, roughly 20% of them non-productive. The study combined high-throughput TCR immunosequencing, statistical association of individual TCRs with disease status, and machine learning to predict cytomegalovirus infection status. HLA typing covered class I and class II loci at four-digit resolution. Every repertoire in the discovery cohort had been generated on one and the same sequencing platform. Of the roughly 400 genotyped donors, over 65% fell in the genetic ancestry cluster associated with self-reported Caucasian donors. The aim of the study was to test whether cataloging public T cell receptors could identify signatures of past pathogen exposure. Because of strong linkage in the cohort, roughly five DR-DQ haplotypes were treated as single units for association and clustering. The number of donors typed differed by locus, with about 629-640 for A, B, C, DRB1 and DQB1, over 500 for DQA1, 606 for DPA1, and some 450 for DPB1. Using immunosequencing, the study profiled T cell repertoires from 500 to 800 subjects and related those repertoires to cytomegalovirus serostatus. Donor age, sex, ethnicity and CMV serostatus were collected together with the repertoire data. An earlier analysis of nearly 600 of the donors applied high-throughput TCR beta sequencing to assess whether each TCR beta V gene segment acted as functional or pseudogenic.

Overall study results and their limits: In a later analysis, the rate of TCR association differed among HLA loci, with DRB1 alleles having the most associated TCRs and HLA-C alleles having the fewest. Linkage disequilibrium might explain the correlated functional status among segregating V segments, but an unknown experimental factor could not be excluded. Because the 87-base-pair reads could not distinguish some IMGT-functional V segments, including TRBV6-2 and TRBV6-3, those segments were excluded. The classifier was reported to diagnose cytomegalovirus status with high specificity and sensitivity in both the original cohort and the validation cohort. Most TCR sequences were observed very rarely across donors, whereas some public TCRs were present in many individuals. Because HLA typing was unavailable for some donors at each locus, only the typed subset was used in association tests. V-gene and J-gene trimming of TCR beta chains was associated with a missense DCLRE1C variant in a later genetic analysis, and the association was replicated in an independent cohort. The authors suggested that the approach could potentially be extended to other disease states and immunological phenotypes. Compared with equally common non-associated chains, HLA-associated TCR beta chains in a later analysis were more clonally expanded and had lower generation probabilities. In vitro tests confirmed that a few of the cytomegalovirus-associated TCR beta chains recognize cytomegalovirus antigens. Only TCR beta chains were sequenced in this cohort, and the absence of alpha or paired-chain data limited detectable features. A further reported finding was that TCR beta sequences accurately predicted the HLA-A and HLA-B alleles for most subjects in the first cohort. Immune exposure information for the cohort was limited to CMV serostatus. Several of the top co-occurrence clusters appeared to be linked to parvovirus B19, influenza, CMV and Epstein-Barr virus, according to a later analysis. Assigning TCR associations to individual alleles was difficult when HLA alleles, especially DR and DQ, strongly co-occurred. The study listed 164 TCR beta chains as associated with cytomegalovirus. A later genetic analysis reported fewer N-insertions in productive TCRs among donors in an Asian-associated ancestry cluster than the roughly 700-donor mean. In a later analysis, some 18,000 TCR beta sequences were associated with specific HLA alleles at a false discovery rate of 0.05. Presence/absence analyses assumed roughly uniform sequencing depth across donors, an assumption that may not hold. In an earlier analysis of around 500 of the donors, most TCR beta V segments appeared in productive rearrangements about 87% or about 30% of the time, broadly matching IMGT annotations. A group of highly shared sequence variants was considered likely to be a technical artifact of the sequencing pipeline. According to a later analysis, most CMV-associated TCR beta chains appeared to be HLA-restricted, and the HLA associations seemed to be driven largely by CMV exposure. Because counts were too low, about 15 rarely observed V segments, including chromosome 9 orphons, were left out of the earlier analysis of over 550 of the donors.

Inclusive of the bounding cysteine and phenylalanine, the CDR3 is 15 residues long. The CDR3 DNA has 45 bases and is translated from base 1. Trimming at the junction amounts to 4 bases on V and 7 bases on J, and the germline ends lie 21 bases apart. The germline V gene gives CDR1 as SGHRS and CDR2 as YFSETQ. The cohort comprised some 730 healthy bone marrow donors. Cohort members were all nominally healthy when sampled, although unrecorded immune exposures were likely present. The donor tested CMV seropositive, placing the donor among the 250 to 300 seropositive members of the cohort. Each donor provided a peripheral blood sample, and peripheral blood mononuclear cells were used for TCR beta sequencing. The Qiagen DNeasy Blood Extraction Kit was used to extract genomic DNA from the blood cell samples. The library was made by the immunoSEQ multiplex PCR assay. The multiplex PCR relied on a mix of 60 forward primers for TCR Vbeta segments and 13 reverse primers for TCR Jbeta segments. Amplification of the CDR3 region of rearranged TCR beta genes was performed with a multiplex PCR assay on genomic DNA. The amplified TCR beta libraries were sequenced on the Illumina HiSeq System as 87-base-pair reads. Under the source paper's analysis protocol: A later analysis tallied roughly 76 million unique TCR beta chains across the roughly 610 repertoires, and around 10 million of those chains were shared by two or more donors. To remove PCR and sequencing errors, raw reads were error-corrected and collapsed into unique sequences using a nearest-neighbor algorithm that merged closely related sequences. CDR3 sequences were aligned to IMGT reference sequences to assign V, D and J gene segments. For a sequence to be retained, a match of at least six nucleotides to both a V gene segment and a J gene segment was required. Rearrangements were called productive when the CDR3 lacked stop codons and stayed in frame with V and J; all others were non-productive. CDR3 was defined by IMGT convention, running from the second conserved V-encoded cysteine to the conserved J-encoded phenylalanine. The earlier analysis of approximately 590 of the donors excluded any sequence lacking an unambiguous match to a single V gene segment. An earlier analysis of 587 of the donors classified V segments as functional when productive rearrangements were above 56.7% and as segregating when the standard deviation between donors was above 5%. A statistical classification framework was built for diagnosing cytomegalovirus status from the catalog of TCR beta chain sequences. In a later analysis, V and J genes were assigned by comparing TCR nucleotide sequences against IMGT/GENE-DB human TR gene sequences. A later analysis assigned CDR3 sequences and most-parsimonious VDJ recombination scenarios with the TCRdist pipeline. In a later analysis, every TCR beta chain was defined by the combination of its CDR3 amino acid sequence and its V-gene family, and reads without a unique V-gene family were dropped. As a way to deal with suspected cross-contamination and a sequencing artifact, a later analysis dropped hundreds of nucleotide sequences that were highly shared and had low generation probability. In a later analysis, a clonal expansion index was calculated for each public chain from normalized within-repertoire ranks of inferred template counts. In a later analysis, generation probabilities were computed with a VDJ recombination model fitted to out-of-frame rearrangements, and the resulting probabilities were checked against IGoR. A later analysis scored TCR-TCR, TCR-HLA and TCR-CMV co-occurrence with hypergeometric tests, applying a repertoire-size bias correction to TCR pairs. In a later analysis, false discovery rates were estimated by permuting HLA or CMV assignments 20 times. In a later analysis, co-occurring TCRs were grouped with DBSCAN, and TCRdist sequence similarity was added when clustering was performed within HLA-allele-positive subsets. For co-occurrence clustering, repertoires with fewer than 30,000 or more than 120,000 public chains were excluded, along with 4 to 6 repertoires with anomalous nucleotide sharing. What TCRdb holds here is the immuneACCESS table cut down to in-frame rearrangements. Part of the clones is not present; checked against another copy, under half of the missing clones reflect an unresolved V gene, and the others are unexplained. V, J and clone size were drawn from that table, and D and trimming were deduced from the DNA. The sample has tens of thousands of clones on record, around 80% of them singletons. Under 3% of the sample rests with the top ten.

Regarding this clone: What this receptor recognizes is not known. Base qualities are not provided; no much larger clone lies one nucleotide away.

Here the chain combines TRBV5-1 and TRBJ2-7; tentative D gene TRBD2, with 6 bases matching. Sequenced sample: PBMCs. The sequence derives from a man aged 45-65 years in good health and CMV-seropositive. The CDR3 here reads CASSPQAGTLGEQYF. At the DNA level, the sequence is TGCGCCAGCAGCCCTCAGGCGGGAACATTAGGGGAGCAGTACTTC.